This T cell receptor (beta chain) was found in a study of T cell responses to AZD1222 COVID-19 vaccine. Study details: Second-dose groups at about 4 or about 12 weeks were pooled. Study conclusions and caveats: Females outnumbered males among donors, who were mostly white British; clonal diversity was possibly underestimated. Repertoires were collected only later (after the peak T cell response had occurred). Close to half of all spike-specific TCRs reportedly target regions of the variants that are unmutated.

Details on this clone: Its specificity is unknown.

The CDR3 runs to 12 residues. Germline assignment: CDR1 MNHNS and CDR2 SASEGT. Trimming stripped 7 bases from V and 0 bases from J, with 4 bases between. TCRdb's copy holds only in-frame clones and misses some; the assay was immunoSEQ multiplex PCR. The table lists approximately 140,000 clones, 90% of them singletons. The J gene is TRBJ1-3, the V gene TRBV6-1; D gene unclear. The sequencing here drew on peripheral blood, taken on day 0 of AZD1222 vaccination. The origin of this receptor is an adult in good health. The CDR3 protein is CASMDSGNTIYF. The CDR3 DNA reads as TGTGCCAGCATGGACTCTGGAAACACCATATATTTT.